This T cell receptor beta chain was retrieved from a study of CD8 T cells in Susac syndrome. Study-level information: Within the group of sequenced Susac syndrome patients, five or six had active disease and eight or nine were in remission. The Susac syndrome patients were therapy-naive, on corticosteroids, or on intravenous immunoglobulin alone at blood draw. Study findings and constraints: Clonal expansion did not appear in Susac syndrome CD4+ T cell repertoires.

Comments on this clonotype: The target antigen is unknown.

Random hexamers were used to reverse transcribe an amount of roughly 0.45 to 1 ug RNA. Multiplex immunoSEQ PCR targeted 54 Vbeta and 13 Jbeta TCR beta segments. Using its own MiXCR run on the immunoSEQ multiplex PCR reads, TCRdb lists one record per CDR3 protein. The sample contains approximately 180,000 distinct CDR3 sequences, around 94% of which appear only once. The CDR3 totals 15 residues. This sequence originates from a human donor with Susac syndrome. The chain carries TRBV21-1 and TRBJ2-7; the DNA was not compared with TRBD1, the D call given in the table. TRBV21-1 is designated a pseudogene. The sequenced material came from CD4+ T cells from PBMCs. The CDR3, as DNA: TGTGCCAGCACCAACAGGGACAGGGAACCCTACGAGCAGTACTTC. Residues: CASTNRDREPYEQYF.